This T cell receptor beta chain was sequenced in a study of blood T cells in healthy people across ages (dated by TCRdb to the mid-2010s). Study-level background: Template switching captured roughly one uniquely barcoded TCR beta cDNA molecule per two T cells in model experiments. For two donors (one aged 18 to 30 and one aged 80 or older), the study analyzed two additional independent replicas of 1 million unique cDNA reads from the same blood draw. To avoid experimental bias, donors of different ages were distributed randomly across sequencing lanes. Age-related changes in TCR beta repertoire diversity were measured in the study by deep sequencing normalized with unique cDNA molecular identifiers. The donors were split into four age groups: young (average around 15 years), middle-aged (39), aged (approximately 60) and long-lived (about 74).

To prepare the library, 5' RACE was applied. Sequencing relied on an Illumina HiSeq 2500. The second PCR ran for about 6 to 12 cycles and used a J-beta primer mix along with a sample-barcoded 5' primer. A unique molecular identifier was introduced onto each TCR beta cDNA molecule by a template-switch 5' adaptor carrying 12 random nucleotides. Each sample yielded at least 2.5 million CDR3-containing paired-end reads. The Mint cDNA synthesis kit, primed by a TRBC-specific oligonucleotide, was used to synthesize first-strand cDNA from all RNA. Following uracil-DNA glycosylase treatment, all cDNA underwent a first 18-cycle PCR with the universal primers M1SS and BC2_uni_R. Regarding the original processing steps: For normalization, 1 million high-quality reads, each with a distinct molecular identifier, were randomly selected from each sample. Reads sharing molecular identifiers were discarded rather than binned into consensus sequences. MiTCR, set to a Q25 quality threshold and the strictest error-elimination algorithm, was used for CDR3 identification, clonotype clustering and error correction. A nonparametric unseen species model using Euler transformation provided a lower-bound estimate of total TCR beta diversity. Starting from the raw public reads, TCRdb applied fastp trimming at Q25, assembled clones with MiXCR and retained in-frame beta chains. All rows with the same CDR3 protein become a single entry with the most common DNA and genes. TCRdb assigned the V and J calls; the authors' analysis was not used. Counted in this sample were about 730,000 distinct CDR3 sequences; around 46% of them appeared once. 20% to 25% of the sample rests with the top ten.

Broader findings and caveats from the paper: Estimates of total diversity from one million sequenced T cells were regarded as lower bounds and underestimates. Because the CMV infection status of the donors was unknown, age-related changes in expanded clonotypes may potentially have been confounded. As age increased, observed TCR beta diversity per million T cells dropped in a roughly linear way, and a significant reduction was already evident by age roughly 40. The long-lived group showed more naive CD4+ T cells, fewer expanded clones and increased TCR diversity than the aged group, suggesting age selection. Since profiling was done on bulk unsorted PBMCs, naive and antigen-experienced compartments could not be conclusively compared. The percentage of naive T cells measured by flow cytometry correlated strongly with observed TCR beta diversity.

The germline V gene (reference sequence) supplies CDR1 DFQATT and CDR2 SNEGSKA. At the junction V is shortened by 0 bases and J by 8 bases, with 13 bases in between. The CDR3 sequence holds 13 residues, the cysteine and phenylalanine included. Solely the CDR3 DNA is kept, with 39 bases framed from the first base. Of note for this clonotype: Its antigen is still unknown. The record has no base qualities; no much larger clone is one base away.

Systemically healthy Caucasian individuals from Russia, about 38 in total and aged about 6 to 95 years, were included as donors. Approximately 9.3 milliliters of peripheral blood were collected from each donor into EDTA-treated Vacutainer tubes. Ficoll-Paque density-gradient centrifugation was used to isolate PBMCs, with at least 7 million per sample. Trizol reagent was used to extract total RNA from the PBMCs, yielding at least 5.5 micrograms per sample. Naive CD45RAhigh/CD27high T cell percentages were measured by flow cytometry on a PBMC aliquot from every donor. Recombination linked TRBV20-1 to TRBJ1-1, with an unclear D gene assignment. The clonotype originates from a woman aged 55-70 years in good health. Sequencing was performed on blood. The DNA is TGCAGTGCTAGAGATCCCCAGCAGGTCGAAGCTTTCTTT. It codes for CSARDPQQVEAFF.